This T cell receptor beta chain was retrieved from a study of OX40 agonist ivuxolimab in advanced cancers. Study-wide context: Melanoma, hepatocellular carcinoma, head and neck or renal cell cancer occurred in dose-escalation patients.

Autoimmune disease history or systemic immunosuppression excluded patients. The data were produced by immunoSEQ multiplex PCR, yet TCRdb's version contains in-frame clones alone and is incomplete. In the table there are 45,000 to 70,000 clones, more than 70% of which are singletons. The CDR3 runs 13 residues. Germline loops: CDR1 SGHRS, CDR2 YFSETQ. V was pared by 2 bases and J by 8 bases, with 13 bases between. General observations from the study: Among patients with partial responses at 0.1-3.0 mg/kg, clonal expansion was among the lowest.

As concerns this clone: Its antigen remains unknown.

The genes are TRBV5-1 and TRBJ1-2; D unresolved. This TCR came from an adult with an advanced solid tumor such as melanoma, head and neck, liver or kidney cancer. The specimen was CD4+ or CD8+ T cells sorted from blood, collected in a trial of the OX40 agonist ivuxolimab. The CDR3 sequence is CASSFGSLGGYTF. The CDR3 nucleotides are TGCGCCAGCAGCTTCGGATCTCTAGGAGGCTACACCTTC.